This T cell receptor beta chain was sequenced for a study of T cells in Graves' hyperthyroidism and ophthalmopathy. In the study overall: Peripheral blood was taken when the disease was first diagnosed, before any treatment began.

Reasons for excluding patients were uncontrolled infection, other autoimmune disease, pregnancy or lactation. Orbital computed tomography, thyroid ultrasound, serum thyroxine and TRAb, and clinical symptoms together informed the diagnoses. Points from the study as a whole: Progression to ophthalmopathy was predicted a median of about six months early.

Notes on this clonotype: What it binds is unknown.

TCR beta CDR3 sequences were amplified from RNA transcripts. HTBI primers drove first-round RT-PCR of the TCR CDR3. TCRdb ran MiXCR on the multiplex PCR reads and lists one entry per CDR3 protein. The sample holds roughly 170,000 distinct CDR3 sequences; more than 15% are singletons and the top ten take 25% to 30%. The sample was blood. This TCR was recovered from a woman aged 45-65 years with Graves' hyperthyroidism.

The CDR3 is CASSQVRGSNSPLHF. CDR3 DNA sequence: TGTGCCAGCAGCCAAGTTAGGGGATCTAATTCACCCCTCCACTTT. The chain employs TRBV3-1 and TRBJ1-6; perhaps TRBD1 as D (5 bases). The germline V gene encodes CDR1 LGHDT and CDR2 YNNKEL (reference sequence). Trimming pared 1 base from V and 6 bases from J, leaving 10 bases between. The CDR3 has 15 amino acids.